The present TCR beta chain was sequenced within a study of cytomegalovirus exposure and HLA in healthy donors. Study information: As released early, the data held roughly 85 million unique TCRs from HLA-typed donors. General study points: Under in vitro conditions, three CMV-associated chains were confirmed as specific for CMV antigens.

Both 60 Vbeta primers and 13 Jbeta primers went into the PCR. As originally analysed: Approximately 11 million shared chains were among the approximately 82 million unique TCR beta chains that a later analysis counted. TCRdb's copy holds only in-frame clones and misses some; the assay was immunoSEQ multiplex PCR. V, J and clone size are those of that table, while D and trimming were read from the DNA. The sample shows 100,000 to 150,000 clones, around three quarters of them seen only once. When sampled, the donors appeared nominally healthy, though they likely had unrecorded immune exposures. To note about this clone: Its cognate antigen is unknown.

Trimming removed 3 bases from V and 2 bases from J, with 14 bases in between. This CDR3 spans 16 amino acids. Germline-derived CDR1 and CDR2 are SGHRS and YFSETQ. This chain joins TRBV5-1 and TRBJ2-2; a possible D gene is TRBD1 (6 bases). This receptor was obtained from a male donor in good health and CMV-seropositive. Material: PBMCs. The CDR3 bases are TGCGCCAGCAGCTCGTCGGTACAGGGTAACACCGGGGAGCTGTTTTTT. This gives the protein CASSSSVQGNTGELFF. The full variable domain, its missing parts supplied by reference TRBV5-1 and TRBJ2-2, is KAGVTQTPRYLIKTRGQQVTLSCSPISGHRSVSWYQQTPGQGLQFLFEYFSETQRNKGNFPGRFSGRQFSNSRSEMNVSTLELGDSALYLCASSSSVQGNTGELFFGEGSRLTVL.